The clone carrying this T cell receptor (beta chain) was counted a few times. The antigen is not known. The entry originates in a study of T cells after yellow fever vaccination. Study context: Some fractions had low cell numbers, and these were prepared with SMART-Seq v4 Ultra Low Input. Study-level points and caveats: The study found a weaker secondary response that peaked faster, day 5 versus 15. Primary-vaccination clones mostly resurfaced post-booster (nearly 97% CD4, just under 90% CD8). Bulk-population clonotypes that are abundant could appear as contaminants in FACS-sorted repertoires.

TCRdb re-called the 5' RACE reads with MiXCR, one entry per CDR3 protein. The table lists over 250,000 distinct CDR3 sequences, 4.1% of them singletons, with under 30% in the top ten. V lost 6 bases to trimming and J lost 4 bases, with 12 bases between them. The germline V gene has CDR1 SGHVS and CDR2 FQNEAQ. This CDR3 spans 13 amino acids. The receptor comes from a man younger than 30 who received the YFV17D yellow fever vaccine. The chain couples TRBV7-8 to TRBJ1-1; no reliable D call. The sequences come from PBMCs, collected 5 days after the yellow fever booster vaccination. The CDR3 here is CASRSVWGTEAFF. The CDR3 nucleotides read TGTGCCAGCAGATCCGTTTGGGGCACTGAAGCTTTCTTT.